These 14 T cell receptor beta chains share one sample of origin, sequenced in a study of T cell clonality in common variable immunodeficiency. Findings of the study overall: Reportedly, TCR beta sequences from common variable immunodeficiency showed fewer deletions and N-nucleotide insertions.

Their antigen targets remain unknown. The assay was immunoSEQ multiplex PCR, and TCRdb's table has in-frame clones only and misses some. This repertoire lists around 9,600 clones without singletons; around 4.2% sits in the top ten. Sequenced: peripheral blood mononuclear cells. These receptors were taken from a human donor with common variable immunodeficiency.

This clone is medium-sized by share. The CDR3 end lies 3 residues beyond the end of the read and is filled in from the germline J gene. V is TRBV7-2 and J is TRBJ1-3; D not certain. V was pared by 3 bases and J by 0 bases, with 9 bases between. In germline, CDR1 is SGHTA, CDR2 FQGNSA. The CDR3 has 15 amino acids. The DNA read from the CDR3 is TGTGCCAGCAGCTTCGACACCGTCTCTGGAAACACC. Translation: CASSFDTVSGNT. The complete CDR3 sequence is CASSFDTVSGNTIYF. Using reference TRBV7-2 and TRBJ1-3 for the parts outside the CDR3, the full variable domain is GAGVSQSPSNKVTEKGKDVELRCDPISGHTALYWYRQSLGQGLEFLIYFQGNSAPDKSGLPSDRFSAERTGGSVSTLTIQRTQQEDSAVYLCASSFDTVSGNTIYFGEGSWLTVV.

This clone was detected ten times or more. Read coverage stops 3 residues before the CDR3 terminus; the germline J gene supplies the remainder. This rearrangement joins TRBV5-1 to TRBJ2-2; the match to TRBD1 covers 10 bases. Germline-derived CDR1 and CDR2 are SGHRS and YFSETQ. The CDR3 contains 16 residues. V trimming: 4 bases; J trimming: 5 bases; junction bases outside the gene matches: 8. CDR3 in amino acids: CASSPARTGGTGELFF. CDR3 bases read: TGCGCCAGCAGCCCGGCTAGGACAGGGGGTACCGGGGAG.

This clone showed up many times. The sequence runs out 3 residues before the end of the CDR3; the remainder is reconstructed from the germline J gene. The chain recombines TRBV27 with TRBJ2-4, with 7 positions matching TRBD1. V shed 5 bases and J 3 bases; nucleotides not matched to a gene: 7. The V gene's germline CDR1 is MNHEY and CDR2 SMNVEV (reference sequence). The length of the CDR3 is 15 residues. The CDR3 is CASSIGTAFKNIQYF. The sequenced CDR3 bases are TGTGCCAGCAGTATCGGGACAGCCTTCAAAAACATT.

By its share, this clone is medium-sized. Different DNA sequences within this sample yield the same CDR3. The CDR3 sequence: CASSPPAAGLAGNNEQFF. CDR3 bases read: TGTGCCAGCTCACCACCCGCGGCGGGACTAGCGGGAAACAATGAG. This chain joins TRBV18 and TRBJ2-1; TRBD2 matches at 13 bases. The read gets to within 3 residues of the CDR3 end, and the germline J gene fills in the rest. The V segment lost 0 bases and the J segment 5 bases; nucleotides outside the gene matches: 7. The CDR3 loop spans 18 amino acids. Per the germline V gene, CDR1 is KGHSH and CDR2 is LQKENI.

In its sample, this clone was seen many times. The CDR3 extends 3 residues past the end of the read, so its final part is completed from the germline J gene. The rearrangement uses TRBV6-2 or TRBV6-3 and TRBJ2-2; 9 positions agree with TRBD1. The CDR3 runs 14 residues. Germline V gene sequence: CDR1 MNHEY, CDR2 SVGEGT. V gave up 6 bases and J gave up 7 bases; unmatched junction bases: 6. The CDR3 spells CASRGQGRSGELFF. The sequenced part of the CDR3 DNA is TGTGCCAGCAGGGGACAGGGTAGAAGCGGGGAG.

In this sample, this clone turned up many times. The CDR3 end is not reached by the read, which stops 3 residues before it; the germline J gene fills it in. This rearrangement joins TRBV2 to TRBJ1-4; 11 bases agree with TRBD1. The CDR3 is 14 residues long. V was pared by 6 bases and J by 7 bases, with 4 bases of the junction left unmatched. Germline V gives CDR1 SNHLY, CDR2 FYNNEI. The sequenced part of the CDR3 DNA is TGTGCCAGCAGCAGGACAGGGGGCGGTGAAAAA. Protein: CASSRTGGGEK. The whole CDR3 is CASSRTGGGEKLFF.

As regards this clone: The CDR3 end is not reached by the read, which stops 3 residues before it; the germline J gene fills it in. The rearrangement uses TRBV5-1 and TRBJ1-4; D not resolved. V was shortened by 2 bases and J by 5 bases, with 10 bases between the two germline ends. The CDR3 loop spans 14 amino acids. Germline loops: CDR1 SGHRS, CDR2 YFSETQ. The sequenced part of the CDR3 DNA is TGCGCCAGCAGCTTCGAGACCGGGAATGAAAAA. It specifies CASSFETGNEK. The whole CDR3 protein reads CASSFETGNEKLFF.

This clone was counted many times. Read sequence stops 3 residues before the CDR3 end, and the germline J gene provides the missing end. The chain links TRBV9 to TRBJ2-3, with D uncertain. CDR1 is SGDLS and CDR2 is YYNGEE in the germline V gene. V lost 3 bases and J 7 bases, leaving 18 bases between the germline ends. This CDR3 is 15 amino acids long. The sequenced part of the CDR3 DNA is TGTGCCAGCAGCGCCGAGGCCCGAGTGTTGAATACG. This encodes CASSAEARVLNT. The complete CDR3 sequence is CASSAEARVLNTQYF.

In this sample, this clone is medium-sized. The CDR3 end falls 3 residues outside the read, so it is completed with the germline J gene. This chain uses TRBV12-3 or TRBV12-4 with TRBJ2-1; 7 bases map to TRBD1. V lost 5 bases to trimming and J lost 2 bases; unmatched junction nucleotides: 3. The CDR3 runs to 14 residues. The part of the CDR3 DNA that was read is TGTGCCAGCAGTGCAGGGGGTACCTACAATGAG. It translates to CASSAGGTYNE. The full CDR3 protein is CASSAGGTYNEQFF.

This clone has a count of ten or more. The read halts 3 residues ahead of the CDR3 end, with the missing end drawn from the germline J gene. The rearrangement links TRBV27 to TRBJ2-5, with 7 bases matching TRBD1. Trimming took 1 base from V and 1 from J; bases not matched to a gene: 12. The V gene's germline CDR1 is MNHEY and CDR2 SMNVEV (reference sequence). The CDR3 consists of 18 residues. The sequenced part of the CDR3 DNA is TGTGCCAGCAGTTTATATTTCGGGGTCGCAGGGGGCCAAGAGACC. Amino acids: CASSLYFGVAGGQET. The whole CDR3 region reads CASSLYFGVAGGQETQYF.

This clone was seen at least ten times. The CDR3 extends 3 residues past the end of the read, so its final part is completed from the germline J gene. The chain carries TRBV19 and TRBJ1-2; D unclear. V was trimmed by 1 base and J by 4 bases, leaving 10 bases between them. Germline lookup yields CDR1 LNHDA and CDR2 SQIVND (reference sequence). The CDR3 runs to 14 residues. The CDR3 is CASSIGVQIYGYTF. The sequenced part of the CDR3 DNA is TGTGCCAGTAGTATAGGTGTCCAGATCTATGGC.

This clone was seen repeatedly, ten times or more. The sequence runs out 3 residues before the end of the CDR3; the remainder is reconstructed from the germline J gene. This chain uses TRBV5-1 with TRBJ2-3; D might be TRBD2 (6 bases). V dropped 3 bases and J dropped 3 bases, with 17 bases sitting between them. There are 16 residues in the CDR3. Germline CDR1 and CDR2: SGHRS and YFSETQ. CDR3 DNA (partial): TGCGCCAGCAGCTCCGCGATACTAGCAGCTACAGATACG. Its protein is CASSSAILAATDT. The complete CDR3 reads CASSSAILAATDTQYF.

This clone is medium-sized in the sample. The sequence runs out 3 residues before the end of the CDR3; the remainder is reconstructed from the germline J gene. The chain is built from TRBV7-2 and TRBJ2-1; D is possibly TRBD2 (6 bases). V dropped 1 base and J dropped 9 bases, with 13 bases sitting between them. The CDR3 is 14 residues long. The germline gives CDR1 SGHTA, CDR2 FQGNSA. Here the CDR3 reads CASSLVPTRGEQFF. Partial CDR3 DNA: TGTGCCAGCAGCTTAGTACCGACTAGGGGTGAG.

In its sample, this clone was seen many times. The read comes to an end 3 residues before the CDR3 does, leaving the germline J gene to fill in the end. This chain joins TRBV7-2 and TRBJ2-3, with TRBD2 matching over 7 bases. The CDR3 length is 15 residues. The germline V gene has CDR1 SGHTA and CDR2 FQGNSA. The ends lost 1 base at V and 2 bases at J; junction bases unmatched: 3. CDR3 protein: CASSLVGLVTDTQYF. The CDR3 bases that were read are TGTGCCAGCAGCTTAGTCGGACTAGTCACAGATACG.